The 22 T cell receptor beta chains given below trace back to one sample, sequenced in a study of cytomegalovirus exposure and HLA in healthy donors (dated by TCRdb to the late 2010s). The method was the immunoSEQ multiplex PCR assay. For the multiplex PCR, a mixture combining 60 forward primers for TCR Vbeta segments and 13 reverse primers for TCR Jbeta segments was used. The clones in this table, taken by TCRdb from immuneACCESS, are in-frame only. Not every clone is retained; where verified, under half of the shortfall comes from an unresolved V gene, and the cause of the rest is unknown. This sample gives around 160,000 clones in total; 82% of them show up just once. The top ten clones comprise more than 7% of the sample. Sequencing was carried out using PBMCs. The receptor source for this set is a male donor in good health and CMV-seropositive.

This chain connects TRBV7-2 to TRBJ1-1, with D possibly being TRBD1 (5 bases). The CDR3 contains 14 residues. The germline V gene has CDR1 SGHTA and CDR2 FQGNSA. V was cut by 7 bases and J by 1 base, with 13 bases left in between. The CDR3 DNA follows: TGTGCCAGCACCTCCCGGACACCGAACACTGAAGCTTTCTTT. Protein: CASTSRTPNTEAFF. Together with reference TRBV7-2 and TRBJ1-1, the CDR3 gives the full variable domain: GAGVSQSPSNKVTEKGKDVELRCDPISGHTALYWYRQSLGQGLEFLIYFQGNSAPDKSGLPSDRFSAERTGGSVSTLTIQRTQQEDSAVYLCASTSRTPNTEAFFGQGTRLTVV.

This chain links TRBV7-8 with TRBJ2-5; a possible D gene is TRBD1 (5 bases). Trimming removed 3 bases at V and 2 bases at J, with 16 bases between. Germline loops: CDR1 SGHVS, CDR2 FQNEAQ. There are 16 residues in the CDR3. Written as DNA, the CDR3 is TGTGCCAGCAGCTTCGGGTCGCAGGGCATTCAAGAGACCCAGTACTTC. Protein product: CASSFGSQGIQETQYF.

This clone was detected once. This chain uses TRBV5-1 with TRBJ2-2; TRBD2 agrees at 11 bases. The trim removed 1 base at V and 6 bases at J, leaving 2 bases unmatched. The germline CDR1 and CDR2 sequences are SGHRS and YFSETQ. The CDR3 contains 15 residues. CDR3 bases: TGCGCCAGCAGCTTGATGGGACTAGCGGCCGGGGAGCTGTTTTTT. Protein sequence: CASSLMGLAAGELFF.

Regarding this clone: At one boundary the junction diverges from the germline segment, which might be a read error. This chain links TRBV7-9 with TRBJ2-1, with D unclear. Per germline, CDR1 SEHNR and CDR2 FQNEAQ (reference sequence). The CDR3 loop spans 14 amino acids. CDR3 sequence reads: CSSSFLYGDNEQFF. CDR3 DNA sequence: TGTTCCAGCAGCTTTCTATATGGAGACAATGAGCAGTTCTTC.

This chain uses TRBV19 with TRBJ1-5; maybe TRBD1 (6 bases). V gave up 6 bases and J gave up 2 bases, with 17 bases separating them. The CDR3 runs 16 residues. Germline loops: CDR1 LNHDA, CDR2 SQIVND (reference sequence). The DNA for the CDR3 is TGTGCCAGTAGGGGGACAACCGCTTTGCGCAATCAGCCCCAGCATTTT. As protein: CASRGTTALRNQPQHF.

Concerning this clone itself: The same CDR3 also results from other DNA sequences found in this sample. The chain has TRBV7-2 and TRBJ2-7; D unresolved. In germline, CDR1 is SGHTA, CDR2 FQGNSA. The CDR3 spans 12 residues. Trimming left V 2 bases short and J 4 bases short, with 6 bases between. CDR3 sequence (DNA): TGTGCCAGCAGCTTATCCGGGTACGAGCAGTACTTC. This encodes CASSLSGYEQYF. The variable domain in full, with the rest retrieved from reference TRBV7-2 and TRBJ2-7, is GAGVSQSPSNKVTEKGKDVELRCDPISGHTALYWYRQSLGQGLEFLIYFQGNSAPDKSGLPSDRFSAERTGGSVSTLTIQRTQQEDSAVYLCASSLSGYEQYFGPGTRLTVT.

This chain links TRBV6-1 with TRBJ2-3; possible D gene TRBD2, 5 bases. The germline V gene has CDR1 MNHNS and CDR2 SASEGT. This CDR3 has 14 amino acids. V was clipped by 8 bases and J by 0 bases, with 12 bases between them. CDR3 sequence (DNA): TGTGCCAGCGGACTCCTATTCAGCACAGATACGCAGTATTTT. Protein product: CASGLLFSTDTQYF.

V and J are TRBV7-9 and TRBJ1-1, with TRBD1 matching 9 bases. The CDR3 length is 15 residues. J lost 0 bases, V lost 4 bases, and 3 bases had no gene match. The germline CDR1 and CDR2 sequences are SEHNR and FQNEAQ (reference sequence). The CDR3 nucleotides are TGTGCCAGCAGCTCCAGGGACAGGGTGAACACTGAAGCTTTCTTT. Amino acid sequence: CASSSRDRVNTEAFF.

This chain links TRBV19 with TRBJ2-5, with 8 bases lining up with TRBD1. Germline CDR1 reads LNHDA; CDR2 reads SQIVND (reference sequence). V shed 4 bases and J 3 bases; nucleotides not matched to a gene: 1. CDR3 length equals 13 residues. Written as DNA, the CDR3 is TGTGCCAGTAGTACAGGGGGCAAAGAGACCCAGTACTTC. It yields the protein CASSTGGKETQYF. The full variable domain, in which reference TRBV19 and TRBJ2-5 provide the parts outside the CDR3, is DGGITQSPKYLFRKEGQNVTLSCEQNLNHDAMYWYRQDPGQGLRLIYYSQIVNDFQKGDIAEGYSVSREKKESFPLTVTSAQKNPTAFYLCASSTGGKETQYFGPGTRLLVL.

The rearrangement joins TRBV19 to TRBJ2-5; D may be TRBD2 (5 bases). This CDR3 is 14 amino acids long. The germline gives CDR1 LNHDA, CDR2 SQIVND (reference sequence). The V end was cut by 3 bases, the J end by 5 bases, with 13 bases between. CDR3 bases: TGTGCCAGTAGTATGAGATTCGGGATTGAGACCCAGTACTTC. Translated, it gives CASSMRFGIETQYF.

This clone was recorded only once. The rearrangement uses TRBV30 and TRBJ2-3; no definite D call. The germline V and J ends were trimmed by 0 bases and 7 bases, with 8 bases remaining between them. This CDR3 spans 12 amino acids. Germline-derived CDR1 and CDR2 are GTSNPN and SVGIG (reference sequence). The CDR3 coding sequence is TGTGCCTGGAGTGTACTGAGTTATACGCAGTATTTT. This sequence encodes CAWSVLSYTQYF.

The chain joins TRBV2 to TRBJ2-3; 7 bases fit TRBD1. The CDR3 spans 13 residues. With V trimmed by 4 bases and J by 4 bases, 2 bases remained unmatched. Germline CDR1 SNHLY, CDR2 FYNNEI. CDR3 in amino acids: CASSAQGADTQYF. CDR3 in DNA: TGTGCCAGCAGTGCTCAGGGGGCAGATACGCAGTATTTT.

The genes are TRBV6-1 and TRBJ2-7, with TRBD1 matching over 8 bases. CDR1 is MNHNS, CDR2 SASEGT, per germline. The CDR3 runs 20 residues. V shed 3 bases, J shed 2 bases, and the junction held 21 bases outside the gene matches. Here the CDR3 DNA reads TGTGCCAGCAGTGACCCTTTGGGTCGGACAGGGAATATAAGGACCTACGAGCAGTACTTC. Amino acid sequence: CASSDPLGRTGNIRTYEQYF.

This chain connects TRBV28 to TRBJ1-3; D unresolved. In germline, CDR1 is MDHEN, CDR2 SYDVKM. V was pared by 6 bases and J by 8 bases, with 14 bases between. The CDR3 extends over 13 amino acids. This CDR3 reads CASSLWQVDTIYF. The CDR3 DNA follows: TGTGCCAGCAGCCTGTGGCAGGTAGACACCATATATTTT.

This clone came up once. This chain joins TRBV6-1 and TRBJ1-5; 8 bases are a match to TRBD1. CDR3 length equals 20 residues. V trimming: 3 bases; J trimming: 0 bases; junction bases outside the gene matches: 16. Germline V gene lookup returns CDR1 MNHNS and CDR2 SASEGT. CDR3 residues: CASSDWFGTGDSYSNQPQHF. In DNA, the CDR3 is TGTGCCAGCAGTGATTGGTTTGGGACAGGTGACTCTTATAGCAATCAGCCCCAGCATTTT.

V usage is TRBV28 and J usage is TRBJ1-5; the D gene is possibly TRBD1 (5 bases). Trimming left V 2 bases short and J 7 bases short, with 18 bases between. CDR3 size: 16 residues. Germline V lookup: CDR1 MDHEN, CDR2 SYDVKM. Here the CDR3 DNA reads TGTGCCAGCAGTTTAGAGGCAGGGCCGTGGGGACAGCCCCAGCATTTT. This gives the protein CASSLEAGPWGQPQHF.

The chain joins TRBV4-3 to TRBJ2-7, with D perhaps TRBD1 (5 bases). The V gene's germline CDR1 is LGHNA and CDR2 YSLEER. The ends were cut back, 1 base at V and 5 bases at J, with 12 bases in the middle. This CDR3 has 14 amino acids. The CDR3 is CASSQVPGWHEQYF. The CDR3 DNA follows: TGCGCCAGCAGCCAAGTGCCAGGGTGGCACGAGCAGTACTTC.

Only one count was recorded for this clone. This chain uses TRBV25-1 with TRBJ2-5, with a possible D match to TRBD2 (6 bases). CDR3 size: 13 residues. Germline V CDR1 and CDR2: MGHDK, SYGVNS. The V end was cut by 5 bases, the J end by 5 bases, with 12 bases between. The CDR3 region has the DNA TGTGCCAGCAGTCCGGGGGTGGTTGAGACCCAGTACTTC. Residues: CASSPGVVETQYF.

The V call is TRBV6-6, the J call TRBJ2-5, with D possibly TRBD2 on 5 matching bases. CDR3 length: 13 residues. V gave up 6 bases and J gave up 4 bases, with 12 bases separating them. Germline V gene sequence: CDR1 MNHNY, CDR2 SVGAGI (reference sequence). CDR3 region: CASSGVASETQYF. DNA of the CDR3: TGTGCCAGCAGCGGGGTGGCTTCAGAGACCCAGTACTTC.

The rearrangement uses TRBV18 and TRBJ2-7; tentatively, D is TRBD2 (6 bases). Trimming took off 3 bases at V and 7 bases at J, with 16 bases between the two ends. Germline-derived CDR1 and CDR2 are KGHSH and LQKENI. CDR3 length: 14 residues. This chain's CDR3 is CASSPIGGREEQYF. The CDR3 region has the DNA TGTGCCAGCTCACCGATCGGGGGTCGTGAGGAGCAGTACTTC. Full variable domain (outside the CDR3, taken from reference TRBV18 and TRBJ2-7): NAGVMQNPRHLVRRRGQEARLRCSPMKGHSHVYWYRQLPEEGLKFMVYLQKENIIDESGMPKERFSAEFPKEGPSILRIQQVVRGDSAAYFCASSPIGGREEQYFGPGTRLTVT.

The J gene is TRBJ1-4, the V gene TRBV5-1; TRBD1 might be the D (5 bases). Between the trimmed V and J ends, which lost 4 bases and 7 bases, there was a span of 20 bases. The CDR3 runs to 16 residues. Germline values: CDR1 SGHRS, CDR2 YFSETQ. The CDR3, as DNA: TGCGCCAGCAGCCGTTTCGGTGGAGGGGAGAGTGAAAAACTGTTTTTT. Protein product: CASSRFGGGESEKLFF.

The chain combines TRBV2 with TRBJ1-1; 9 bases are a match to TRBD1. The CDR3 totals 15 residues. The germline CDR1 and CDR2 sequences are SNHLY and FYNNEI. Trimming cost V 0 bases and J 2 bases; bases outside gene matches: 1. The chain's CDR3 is CASSEAQGANTEAFF. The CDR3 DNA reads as TGTGCCAGCAGTGAAGCACAGGGGGCTAACACTGAAGCTTTCTTT.